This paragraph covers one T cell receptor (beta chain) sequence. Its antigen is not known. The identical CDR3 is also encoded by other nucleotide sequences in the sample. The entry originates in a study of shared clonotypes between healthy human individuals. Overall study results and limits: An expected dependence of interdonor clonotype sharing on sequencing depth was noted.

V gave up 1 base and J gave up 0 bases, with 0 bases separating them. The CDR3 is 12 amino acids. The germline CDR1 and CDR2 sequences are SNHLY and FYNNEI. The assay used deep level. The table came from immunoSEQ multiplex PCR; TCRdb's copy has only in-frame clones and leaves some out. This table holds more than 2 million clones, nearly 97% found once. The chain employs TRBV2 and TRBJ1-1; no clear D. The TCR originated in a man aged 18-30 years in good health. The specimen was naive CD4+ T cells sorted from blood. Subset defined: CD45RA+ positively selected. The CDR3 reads CASSEVNTEAFF. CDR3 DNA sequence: TGTGCCAGCAGTGAAGTGAACACTGAAGCTTTCTTT. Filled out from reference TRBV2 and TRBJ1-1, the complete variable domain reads EPEVTQTPSHQVTQMGQEVILRCVPISNHLYFYWYRQILGQKVEFLVSFYNNEISEKSEIFDDQFSVERPDGSNFTLKIRSTKLEDSAMYFCASSEVNTEAFFGQGTRLTVV.